This T cell receptor beta chain is from a study of cytotoxic CD8 clonotypes in ibrutinib-treated CLL. Study as a whole: Mean values per sample were a few hundred thousand productive templates and under 100,000 productive rearrangements.

Generated by immunoSEQ multiplex PCR, the TCRdb table keeps only in-frame clones and is missing some. The sample has tens of thousands of clones, approximately 82% seen once. The germline V gene has CDR1 MDHEN and CDR2 SYDVKM. CDR3 length: 16 amino acids. Deletions cut 5 bases from V and 2 bases from J, with 18 bases between. This clone was seen only a few times. This specimen consisted of PBMCs, obtained after 24 months of ibrutinib treatment. The clonotype comes from a human donor with chronic lymphocytic leukemia. The rearrangement uses TRBV28 and TRBJ2-5; a possible D gene is TRBD2 (6 bases). In DNA form, the CDR3 reads TGTGCCAGCAGTATCGGAGTGGGAGGCTCGCAAGAGACCCAGTACTTC. The encoded protein is CASSIGVGGSQETQYF.